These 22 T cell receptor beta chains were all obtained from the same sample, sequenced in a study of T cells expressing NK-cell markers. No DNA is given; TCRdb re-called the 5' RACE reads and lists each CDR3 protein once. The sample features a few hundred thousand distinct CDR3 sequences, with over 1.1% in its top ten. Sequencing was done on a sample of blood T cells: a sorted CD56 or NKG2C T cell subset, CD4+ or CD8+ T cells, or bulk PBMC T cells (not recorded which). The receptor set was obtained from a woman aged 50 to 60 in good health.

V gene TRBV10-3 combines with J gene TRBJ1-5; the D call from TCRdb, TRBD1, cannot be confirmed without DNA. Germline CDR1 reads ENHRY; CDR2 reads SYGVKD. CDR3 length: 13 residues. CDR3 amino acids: CATSTGGNQPQHF.

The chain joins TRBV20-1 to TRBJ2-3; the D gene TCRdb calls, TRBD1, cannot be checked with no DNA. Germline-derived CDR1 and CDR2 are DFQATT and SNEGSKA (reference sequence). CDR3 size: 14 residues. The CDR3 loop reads CSAAGMGATDTQYF.

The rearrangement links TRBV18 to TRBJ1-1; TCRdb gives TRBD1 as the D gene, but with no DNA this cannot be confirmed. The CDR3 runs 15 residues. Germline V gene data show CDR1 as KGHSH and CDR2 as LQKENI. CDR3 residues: CASSPPTGQHLKAFF.

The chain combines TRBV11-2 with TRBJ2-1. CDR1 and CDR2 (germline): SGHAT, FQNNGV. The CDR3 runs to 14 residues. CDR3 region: CASSFTQIVNEQFF.

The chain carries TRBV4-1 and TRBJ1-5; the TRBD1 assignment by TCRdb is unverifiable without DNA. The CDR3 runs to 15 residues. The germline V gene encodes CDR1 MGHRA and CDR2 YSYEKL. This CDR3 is CASSQDEGGYQPQHF.

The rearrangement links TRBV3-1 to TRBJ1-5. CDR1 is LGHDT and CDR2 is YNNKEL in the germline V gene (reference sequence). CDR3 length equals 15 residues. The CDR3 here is CASSPQFYSNQPQHF.

The CDR3 here is CSVVPGPETQYF. The rearrangement links TRBV29-1 to TRBJ2-5; lacking DNA, the TRBD1 call made by TCRdb goes unchecked. The CDR3 loop spans 12 amino acids. Germline loops: CDR1 SQVTM, CDR2 ANQGSEA.

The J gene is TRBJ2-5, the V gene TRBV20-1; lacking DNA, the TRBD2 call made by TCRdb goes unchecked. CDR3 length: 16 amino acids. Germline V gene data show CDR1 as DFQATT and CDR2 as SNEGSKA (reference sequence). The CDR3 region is CSATLGAGAAQETQYF.

The chain's CDR3 is CATSRDLPSGLGETQYF. The V and J genes are TRBV15 and TRBJ2-5; TCRdb outputs TRBD2, but without DNA this stays unchecked. Germline V lookup: CDR1 LNHNV, CDR2 YYDKDF (reference sequence). This CDR3 comprises 17 residues.

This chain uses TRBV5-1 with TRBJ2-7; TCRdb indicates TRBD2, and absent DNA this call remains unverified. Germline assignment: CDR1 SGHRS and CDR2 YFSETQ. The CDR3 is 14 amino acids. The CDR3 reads CASSLEASGSHRYF.

CDR3 sequence reads: CASSSSGQTDTQYF. The chain is built from TRBV5-1 and TRBJ2-3; TCRdb designates TRBD1, a call that cannot be tested without DNA. Germline V CDR1 and CDR2: SGHRS, YFSETQ. The CDR3 is 14 amino acids.

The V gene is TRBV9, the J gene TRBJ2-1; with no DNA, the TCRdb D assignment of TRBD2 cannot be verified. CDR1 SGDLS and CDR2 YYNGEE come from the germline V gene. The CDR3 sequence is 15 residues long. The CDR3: CASRPAGGIYNEQFF.

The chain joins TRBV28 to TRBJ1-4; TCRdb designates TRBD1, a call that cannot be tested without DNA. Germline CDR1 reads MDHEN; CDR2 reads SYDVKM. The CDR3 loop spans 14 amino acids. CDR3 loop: CATTWAGGPEKLFF.

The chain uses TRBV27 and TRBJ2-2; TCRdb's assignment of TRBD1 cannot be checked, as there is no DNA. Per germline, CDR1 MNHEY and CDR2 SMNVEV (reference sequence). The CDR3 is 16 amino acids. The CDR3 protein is CASRLRDRNSAGELFF.

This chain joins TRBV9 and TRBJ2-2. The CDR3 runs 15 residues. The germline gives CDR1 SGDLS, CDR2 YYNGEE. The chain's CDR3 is CASSLLQANSGELFF.

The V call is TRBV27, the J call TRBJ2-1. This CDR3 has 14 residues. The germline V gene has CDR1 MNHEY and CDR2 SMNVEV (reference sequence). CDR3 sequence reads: CASSLDALYNEQFF.

CDR3 sequence: CATGGAGPDTQYF. The chain is built from TRBV24-1 and TRBJ2-3; the D call of TRBD1 rests on TCRdb alone, since no DNA is present to check it. Per the germline V gene, CDR1 is KGHDR and CDR2 is SFDVKD. The CDR3 has 13 amino acids.

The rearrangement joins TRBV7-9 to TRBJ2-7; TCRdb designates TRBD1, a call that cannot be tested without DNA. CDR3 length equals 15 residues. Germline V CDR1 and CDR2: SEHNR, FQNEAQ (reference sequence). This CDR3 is CASSPWQGATYEQYF.

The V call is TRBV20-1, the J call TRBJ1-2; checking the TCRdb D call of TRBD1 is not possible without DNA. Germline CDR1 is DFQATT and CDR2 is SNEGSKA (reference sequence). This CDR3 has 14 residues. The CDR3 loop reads CSAEGRDSNYGYTF.

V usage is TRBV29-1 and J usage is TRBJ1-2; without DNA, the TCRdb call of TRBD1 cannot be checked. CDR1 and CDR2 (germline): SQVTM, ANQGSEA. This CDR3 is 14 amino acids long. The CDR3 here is CSVEPPGSTYGYTF.

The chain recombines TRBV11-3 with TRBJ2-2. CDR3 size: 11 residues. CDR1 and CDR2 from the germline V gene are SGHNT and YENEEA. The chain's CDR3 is CASSSFHELFF.

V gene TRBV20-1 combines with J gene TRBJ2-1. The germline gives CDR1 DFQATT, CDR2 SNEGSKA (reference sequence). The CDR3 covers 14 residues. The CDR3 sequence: CSAASGSGHNEQFF.